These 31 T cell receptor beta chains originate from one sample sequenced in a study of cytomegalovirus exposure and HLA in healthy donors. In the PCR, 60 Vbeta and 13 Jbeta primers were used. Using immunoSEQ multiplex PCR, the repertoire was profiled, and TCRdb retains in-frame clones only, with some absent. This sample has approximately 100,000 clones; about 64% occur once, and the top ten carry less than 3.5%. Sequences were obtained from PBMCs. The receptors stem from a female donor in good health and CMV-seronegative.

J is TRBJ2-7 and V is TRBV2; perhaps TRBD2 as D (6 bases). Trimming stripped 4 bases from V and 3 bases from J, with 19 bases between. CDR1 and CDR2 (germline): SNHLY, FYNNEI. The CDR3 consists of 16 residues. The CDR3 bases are TGTGCCAGCAGTGCCCCGGACGCGGGGCAGTTCTACGAGCAGTACTTC. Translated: CASSAPDAGQFYEQYF.

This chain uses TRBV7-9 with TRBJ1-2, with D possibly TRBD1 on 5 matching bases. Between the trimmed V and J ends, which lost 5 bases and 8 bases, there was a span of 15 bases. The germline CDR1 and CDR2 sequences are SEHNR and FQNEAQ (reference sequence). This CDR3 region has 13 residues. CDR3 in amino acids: CASSPRQRNGYTF. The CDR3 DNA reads TGTGCCAGCAGCCCCCGACAGCGAAACGGCTACACCTTC.

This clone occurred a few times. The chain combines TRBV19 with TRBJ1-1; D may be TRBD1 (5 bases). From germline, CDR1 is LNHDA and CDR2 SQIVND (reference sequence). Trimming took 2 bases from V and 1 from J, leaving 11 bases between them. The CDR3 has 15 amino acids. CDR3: CASSIPPGQNTEAFF. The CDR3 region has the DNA TGTGCCAGTAGTATACCCCCAGGGCAGAACACTGAAGCTTTCTTT.

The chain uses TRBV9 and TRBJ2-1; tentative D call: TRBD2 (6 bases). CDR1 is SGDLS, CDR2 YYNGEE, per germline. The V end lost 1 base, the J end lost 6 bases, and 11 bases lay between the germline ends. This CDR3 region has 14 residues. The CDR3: CASSVQGGSNEQFF. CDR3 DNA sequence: TGTGCCAGCAGCGTACAGGGAGGTAGCAATGAGCAGTTCTTC.

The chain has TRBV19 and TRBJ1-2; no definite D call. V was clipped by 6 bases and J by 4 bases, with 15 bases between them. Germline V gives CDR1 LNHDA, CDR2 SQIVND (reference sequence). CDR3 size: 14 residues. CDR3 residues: CASRPGHESYGYTF. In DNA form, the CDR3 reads TGTGCCAGTAGGCCAGGTCACGAGTCCTATGGCTACACCTTC.

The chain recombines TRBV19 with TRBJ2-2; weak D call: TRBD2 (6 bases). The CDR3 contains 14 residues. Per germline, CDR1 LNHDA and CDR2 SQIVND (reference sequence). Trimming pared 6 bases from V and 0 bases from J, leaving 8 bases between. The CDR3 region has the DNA TGTGCCAGTAGGTCTAGCGCGAACACCGGGGAGCTGTTTTTT. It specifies CASRSSANTGELFF.

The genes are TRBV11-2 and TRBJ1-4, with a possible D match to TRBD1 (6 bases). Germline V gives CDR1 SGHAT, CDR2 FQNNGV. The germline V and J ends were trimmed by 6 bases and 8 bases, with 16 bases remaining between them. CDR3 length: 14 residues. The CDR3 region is CASSLGDTGEKLFF. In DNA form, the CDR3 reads TGTGCCAGCAGTCTTGGGGACACGGGAGAAAAACTGTTTTTT.

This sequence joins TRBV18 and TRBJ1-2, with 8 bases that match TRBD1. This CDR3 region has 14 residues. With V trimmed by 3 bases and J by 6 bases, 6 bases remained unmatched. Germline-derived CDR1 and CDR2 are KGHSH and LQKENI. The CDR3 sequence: CASSPMQGADGYTF. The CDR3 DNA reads TGTGCCAGCTCACCGATGCAGGGGGCGGATGGCTACACCTTC.

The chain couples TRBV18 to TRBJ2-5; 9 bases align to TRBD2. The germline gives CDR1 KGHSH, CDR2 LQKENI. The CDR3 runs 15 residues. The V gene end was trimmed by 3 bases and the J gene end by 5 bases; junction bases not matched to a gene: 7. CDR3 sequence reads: CASSPSGSQKETQYF. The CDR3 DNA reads TGTGCCAGCTCACCTAGCGGGAGTCAAAAGGAGACCCAGTACTTC.

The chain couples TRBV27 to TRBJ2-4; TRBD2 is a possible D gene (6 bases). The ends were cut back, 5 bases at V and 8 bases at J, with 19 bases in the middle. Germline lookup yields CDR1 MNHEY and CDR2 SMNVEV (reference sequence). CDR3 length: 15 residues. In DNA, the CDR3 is TGTGCCAGCAGTCTGGCGGGACTCGGAGGAGACATTCAGTACTTC. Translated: CASSLAGLGGDIQYF.

CDR3 protein: CASTKGGGYEQYF. The CDR3, as DNA: TGCGCCAGCACTAAAGGTGGCGGCTACGAGCAGTACTTC. The V and J genes are TRBV5-1 and TRBJ2-7, with D unresolved. This CDR3 contains 13 residues. Looked up from germline, CDR1 is SGHRS and CDR2 is YFSETQ. V was cut by 6 bases and J by 3 bases, with 13 bases left in between.

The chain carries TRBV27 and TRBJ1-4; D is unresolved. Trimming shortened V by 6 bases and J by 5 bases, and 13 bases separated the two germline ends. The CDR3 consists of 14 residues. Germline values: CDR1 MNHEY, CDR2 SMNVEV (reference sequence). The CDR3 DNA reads TGTGCCAGCAGCGATTCGGGTCTCAATGAAAAACTGTTTTTT. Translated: CASSDSGLNEKLFF.

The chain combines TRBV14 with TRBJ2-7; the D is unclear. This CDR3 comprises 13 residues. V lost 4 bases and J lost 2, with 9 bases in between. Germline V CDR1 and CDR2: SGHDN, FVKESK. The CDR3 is CASSPEFPYEQYF. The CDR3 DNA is TGTGCCAGCAGCCCGGAGTTCCCCTACGAGCAGTACTTC.

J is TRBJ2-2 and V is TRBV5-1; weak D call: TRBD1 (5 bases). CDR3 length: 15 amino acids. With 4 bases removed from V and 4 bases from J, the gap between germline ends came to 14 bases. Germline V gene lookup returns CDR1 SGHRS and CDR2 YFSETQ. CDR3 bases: TGCGCCAGCAGCACGGCTGACAGTTTCACCGGGGAGCTGTTTTTT. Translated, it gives CASSTADSFTGELFF.

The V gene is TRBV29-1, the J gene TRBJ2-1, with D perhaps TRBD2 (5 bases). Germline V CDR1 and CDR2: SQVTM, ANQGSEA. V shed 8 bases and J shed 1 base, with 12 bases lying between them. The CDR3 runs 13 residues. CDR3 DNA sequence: TGCAGCTCAACTAGTGGATCCTACAATGAGCAGTTCTTC. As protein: CSSTSGSYNEQFF.

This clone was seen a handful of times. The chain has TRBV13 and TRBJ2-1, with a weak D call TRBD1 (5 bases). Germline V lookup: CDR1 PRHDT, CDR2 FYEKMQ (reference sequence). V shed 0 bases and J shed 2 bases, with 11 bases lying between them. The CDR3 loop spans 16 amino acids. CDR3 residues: CASSLGGARAYNEQFF. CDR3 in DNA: TGTGCCAGCAGCTTAGGAGGGGCAAGAGCCTACAATGAGCAGTTCTTC.

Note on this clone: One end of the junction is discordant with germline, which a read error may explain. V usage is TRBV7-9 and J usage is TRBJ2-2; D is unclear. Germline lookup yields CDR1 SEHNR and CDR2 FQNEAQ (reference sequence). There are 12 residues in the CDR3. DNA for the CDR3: TGTTCCAGCAGCTTAGCCGACAGGGAGCTGTTTTTT. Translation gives CSSSLADRELFF. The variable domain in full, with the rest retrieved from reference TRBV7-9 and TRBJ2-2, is DTGVSQNPRHKITKRGQNVTFRCDPISEHNRLYWYRQTLGQGPEFLTYFQNEAQLEKSRLLSDRFSAERPKGSFSTLEIQRTEQGDSAMYLCSSSLADRELFFGEGSRLTVL.

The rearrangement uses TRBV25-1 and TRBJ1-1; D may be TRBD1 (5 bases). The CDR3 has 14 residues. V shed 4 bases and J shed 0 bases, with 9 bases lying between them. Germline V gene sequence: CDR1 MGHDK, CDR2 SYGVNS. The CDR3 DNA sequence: TGTGCCAGCAGTGGCGGGACCTTGAACACTGAAGCTTTCTTT. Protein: CASSGGTLNTEAFF.

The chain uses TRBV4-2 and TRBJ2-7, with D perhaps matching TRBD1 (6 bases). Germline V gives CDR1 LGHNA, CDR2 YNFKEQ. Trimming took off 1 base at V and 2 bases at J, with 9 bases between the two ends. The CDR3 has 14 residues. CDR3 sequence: CASSQGGGTYEQYF. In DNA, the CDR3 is TGTGCCAGCAGCCAAGGTGGGGGCACCTACGAGCAGTACTTC.

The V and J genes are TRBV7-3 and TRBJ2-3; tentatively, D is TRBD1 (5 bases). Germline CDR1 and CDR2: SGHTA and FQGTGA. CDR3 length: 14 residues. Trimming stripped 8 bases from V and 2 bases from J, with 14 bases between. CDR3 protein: CASSSDRYTDTQYF. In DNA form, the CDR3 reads TGTGCCAGCTCCTCAGACAGATACACAGATACGCAGTATTTT.

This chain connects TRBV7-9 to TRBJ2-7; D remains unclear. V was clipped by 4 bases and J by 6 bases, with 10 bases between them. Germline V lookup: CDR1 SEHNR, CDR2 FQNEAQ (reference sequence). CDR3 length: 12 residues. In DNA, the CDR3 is TGTGCCAGCAGCTCTAAGAATCGCGAGCAGTACTTC. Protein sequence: CASSSKNREQYF.

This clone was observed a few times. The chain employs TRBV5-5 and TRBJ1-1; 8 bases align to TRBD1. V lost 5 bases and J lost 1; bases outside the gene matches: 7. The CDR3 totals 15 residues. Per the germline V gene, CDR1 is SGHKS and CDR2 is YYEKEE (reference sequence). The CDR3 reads CASRLRGPSNTEAFF. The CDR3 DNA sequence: TGTGCCAGCAGGCTCAGGGGGCCATCGAACACTGAAGCTTTCTTT.

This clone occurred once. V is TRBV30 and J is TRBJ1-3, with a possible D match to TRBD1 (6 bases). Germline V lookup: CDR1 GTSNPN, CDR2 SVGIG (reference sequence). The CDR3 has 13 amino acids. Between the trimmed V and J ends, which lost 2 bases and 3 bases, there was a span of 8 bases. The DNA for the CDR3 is TGTGCCTGGAGTTCGGACAGTGGAAACACCATATATTTT. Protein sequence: CAWSSDSGNTIYF.

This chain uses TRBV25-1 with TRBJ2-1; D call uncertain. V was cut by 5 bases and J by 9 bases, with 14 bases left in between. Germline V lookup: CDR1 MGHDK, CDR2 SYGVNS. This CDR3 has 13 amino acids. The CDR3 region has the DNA TGTGCCAGCAGTTACGCAATTTCGGGTGAGCAGTTCTTC. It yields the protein CASSYAISGEQFF.

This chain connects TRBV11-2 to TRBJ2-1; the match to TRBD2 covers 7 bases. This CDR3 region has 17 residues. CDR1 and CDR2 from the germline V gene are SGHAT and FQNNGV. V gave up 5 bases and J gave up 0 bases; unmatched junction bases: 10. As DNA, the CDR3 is TGTGCCAGCAGCACCCTGGAGGGAGGGAGCTCCTACAATGAGCAGTTCTTC. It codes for CASSTLEGGSSYNEQFF. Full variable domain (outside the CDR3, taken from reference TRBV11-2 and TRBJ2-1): EAGVAQSPRYKIIEKRQSVAFWCNPISGHATLYWYQQILGQGPKLLIQFQNNGVVDDSQLPKDRFSAERLKGVDSTLKIQPAKLEDSAVYLCASSTLEGGSSYNEQFFGPGTRLTVL.

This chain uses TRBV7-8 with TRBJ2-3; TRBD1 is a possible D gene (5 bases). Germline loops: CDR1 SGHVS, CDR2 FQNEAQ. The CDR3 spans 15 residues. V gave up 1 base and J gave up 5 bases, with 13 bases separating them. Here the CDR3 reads CASSLVRGRVDTQYF. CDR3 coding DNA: TGTGCCAGCAGCTTAGTAAGGGGAAGAGTAGATACGCAGTATTTT.

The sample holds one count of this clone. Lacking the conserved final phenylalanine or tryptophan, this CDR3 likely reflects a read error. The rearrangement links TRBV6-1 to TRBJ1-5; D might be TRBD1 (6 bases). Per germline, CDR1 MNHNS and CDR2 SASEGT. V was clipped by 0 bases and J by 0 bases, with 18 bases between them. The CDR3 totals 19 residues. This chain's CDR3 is CASSEAQRGGPLSNQPQHS. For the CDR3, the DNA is TGTGCCAGCAGTGAAGCTCAGCGCGGGGGGCCTCTTAGCAATCAGCCCCAGCATTCT.

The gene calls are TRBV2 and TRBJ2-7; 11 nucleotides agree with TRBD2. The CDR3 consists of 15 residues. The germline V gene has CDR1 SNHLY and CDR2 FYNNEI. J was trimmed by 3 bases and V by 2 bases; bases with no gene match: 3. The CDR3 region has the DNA TGTGCCAGCAGTGAATCTAGCGGGAGGCTCTACGAGCAGTACTTC. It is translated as CASSESSGRLYEQYF. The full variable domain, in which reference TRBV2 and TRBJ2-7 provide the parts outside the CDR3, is EPEVTQTPSHQVTQMGQEVILRCVPISNHLYFYWYRQILGQKVEFLVSFYNNEISEKSEIFDDQFSVERPDGSNFTLKIRSTKLEDSAMYFCASSESSGRLYEQYFGPGTRLTVT.

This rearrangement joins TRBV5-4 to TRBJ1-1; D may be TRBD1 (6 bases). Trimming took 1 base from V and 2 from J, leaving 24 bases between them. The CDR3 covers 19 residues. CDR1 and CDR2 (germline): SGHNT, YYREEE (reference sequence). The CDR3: CASSLLSFTGYAVNTEAFF. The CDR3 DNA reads TGTGCCAGCAGCTTGTTAAGTTTTACAGGGTATGCGGTTAACACTGAAGCTTTCTTT.

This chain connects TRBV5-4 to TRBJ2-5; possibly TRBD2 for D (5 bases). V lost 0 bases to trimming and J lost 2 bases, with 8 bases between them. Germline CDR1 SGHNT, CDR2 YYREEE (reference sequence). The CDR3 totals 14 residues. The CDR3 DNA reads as TGTGCCAGCAGCTTGGCCGGGATTCAAGAGACCCAGTACTTC. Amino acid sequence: CASSLAGIQETQYF. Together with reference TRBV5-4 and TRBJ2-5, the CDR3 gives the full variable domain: ETGVTQSPTHLIKTRGQQVTLRCSSQSGHNTVSWYQQALGQGPQFIFQYYREEENGRGNFPPRFSGLQFPNYSSELNVNALELDDSALYLCASSLAGIQETQYFGPGTRLLVL.

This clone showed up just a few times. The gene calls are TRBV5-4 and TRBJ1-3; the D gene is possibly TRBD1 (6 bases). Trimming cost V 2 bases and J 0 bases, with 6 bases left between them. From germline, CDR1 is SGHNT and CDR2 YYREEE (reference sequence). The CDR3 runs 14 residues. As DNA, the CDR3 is TGTGCCAGCAGCTTACAGGGCTCTGGAAACACCATATATTTT. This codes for CASSLQGSGNTIYF.